Listed below are T cell receptor beta chains from one sample, sequenced in a study of blood T cell repertoires in COVID-19. Here immunoSEQ multiplex PCR was the method, and the copy in TCRdb shows in-frame clones only, minus some. Of approximately 250,000 clones listed, about 91% are singletons. Sequenced: PBMCs or T cells enriched from blood (not recorded which). The receptors shown here come from a woman between 40 and 50 years old with acute COVID-19. Both conserved end residues are part of each CDR3. Fields, in order: D gene, J gene, clone size, V gene, CDR3 DNA, CDR3 protein. D genes are given only for firm matches. Expanded clones get a size class; other rows say once, few or many, or leave the size out.

>TRBD1|TRBJ2-7|-|TRBV27
TGTGCCAGCAGCGGACAGGGTACCTACGAGCAGTACTTC
CASSGQGTYEQYF
>TRBD1|TRBJ1-1|once|TRBV19
TGTGCCAGTAGCAGAGACAGGGGCTCGCCTGTGAACACTGAAGCTTTCTTT
CASSRDRGSPVNTEAFF
>TRBD1|TRBJ1-5|few|TRBV14
TGTGCCAGCAGCCTGGACAGGGGAGGACCCCAGCATTTT
CASSLDRGGPQHF
>TRBD1|TRBJ1-2|-|TRBV6-5
TGTGCCAGCCGCCTAGGGGGCGGGGTGGATGGCTACACCTTC
CASRLGGGVDGYTF
>-|TRBJ1-4|-|TRBV28
TGTGCCAGCAGTTTATGGGGCAGGGTGGGGTCCGCTAATGAAAAACTGTTTTTT
CASSLWGRVGSANEKLFF
>TRBD1|TRBJ1-6|-|TRBV5-6
TGTGCCAGCAGCAGCGGACAGGGCGGAGGTTCACCCCTCCACTTT
CASSSGQGGGSPLHF
>-|TRBJ2-2|-|TRBV5-1
TGCGCCAGCAGCGCCGCGAACCAGGGTCCTGGCGGGGAGCTGTTTTTT
CASSAANQGPGGELFF
>-|TRBJ2-5|-|TRBV28
TGTGCCAGCAAGGCAGGGGCCTTCCAAGAGACCCAGTACTTC
CASKAGAFQETQYF
>-|TRBJ1-3|-|TRBV7-2
TGTGCCAGCGCCATGCAGGGCCTCTCTGGAAACACCATATATTTT
CASAMQGLSGNTIYF
>TRBD1|TRBJ2-2|-|TRBV19
TGTGCCAGTAGTATTTTTTTACAGGGGGCCGGGGAGCTGTTTTTT
CASSIFLQGAGELFF
>-|TRBJ2-1|-|TRBV11-3
TGTGCCAGCAGCTCCTCGAAGGCGGAGACCTACAATGAGCAGTTCTTC
CASSSSKAETYNEQFF
>TRBD1|TRBJ1-4|-|TRBV5-1
TGCGCCAGCAGCTGGGGGACAGGAACTAATGAAAAACTGTTTTTT
CASSWGTGTNEKLFF
>TRBD2|TRBJ2-3|-|TRBV5-4
TGTGCCAGCAGCCCCAGCGGGAGGGCCACAGATACGCAGTATTTT
CASSPSGRATDTQYF
>TRBD1|TRBJ1-5|-|TRBV28
TGTGCCAGCACCCAGGGGGTGGTTCGGGATCGCAATCAGCCCCAGCATTTT
CASTQGVVRDRNQPQHF
>-|TRBJ1-1|-|TRBV4-1
TGCGCCAGCAGCCAAGTCCGAGCTCTGAACACTGAAGCTTTCTTT
CASSQVRALNTEAFF
>-|TRBJ1-1|-|TRBV2
TGTGCCAGCAGCGCCGGGAGAAACACTGAAGCTTTCTTT
CASSAGRNTEAFF
>-|TRBJ2-2|-|TRBV7-9
TGTGCCAGCACCCCGGGAGAGGTCGTGGCCGGGGAGCTGTTTTTT
CASTPGEVVAGELFF
>TRBD2|TRBJ2-1|-|TRBV6-5
TGTGCCAGCAGTTATCTAGCGGGAGTCAATGAGCAGTTCTTC
CASSYLAGVNEQFF
>-|TRBJ2-2|-|TRBV27
TGTGCCAGCAGTGGCTACAGGGTCACCGGGGAGCTGTTTTTT
CASSGYRVTGELFF
>TRBD1|TRBJ2-5|-|TRBV25-1
TGTGCCAGCAGTGCCCCAGGGACAGGGATTCAAGAGACCCAGTACTTC
CASSAPGTGIQETQYF
>-|TRBJ1-4|-|TRBV16
TGTGCCAGCAGCCCGGAGGAAAAACTGTTTTTT
CASSPEEKLFF
>-|TRBJ1-1|-|TRBV5-1
TGCGCCAGCAGCTTGGTCATGGGGCAGGCTGAAGCTTTCTTT
CASSLVMGQAEAFF
>TRBD2|TRBJ2-1|-|TRBV4-3
TGCGCCAGCAGCCAAGATACGACTAGCGGGACCTACAATGAGCAGTTCTTC
CASSQDTTSGTYNEQFF
>TRBD1|TRBJ1-2|few|TRBV19
TGTGCCAGTAGTATGTACACAGGGGGTAACTATGGCTACACCTTC
CASSMYTGGNYGYTF
>TRBD1|TRBJ2-1|-|TRBV11-3
TGTGCCAGCACCGCCGGACAGGGGACCTACAATGAGCAGTTCTTC
CASTAGQGTYNEQFF
>TRBD1|TRBJ2-3|-|TRBV18
TGTGCCAGCTCACCAGAGCAGGGGGTAATCACAGATACGCAGTATTTT
CASSPEQGVITDTQYF
>-|TRBJ1-2|-|TRBV6-5
TGTGCCAGCAGTTACTCCTATTCTAACTATGGCTACACCTTC
CASSYSYSNYGYTF
>-|TRBJ1-2|-|TRBV18
TGTGCCAGCTCACCTTCCGGGGAAGTGGGCTATGGCTACACCTTC
CASSPSGEVGYGYTF
>-|TRBJ2-7|-|TRBV6-5
TGTGCCAGCAGTTCAGCTGCCAGGGGGGACGAGCAGTACTTC
CASSSAARGDEQYF
>-|TRBJ1-5|-|TRBV5-5
TGTGCCAGCAGCTTGGGCGGGACGGAGGGAATTCAGCCCCAGCATTTT
CASSLGGTEGIQPQHF
>TRBD1|TRBJ1-5|-|TRBV7-8
TGTGCCAGCAGCTCTGACAGGGATAACAATCAGCCCCAGCATTTT
CASSSDRDNNQPQHF
>TRBD1|TRBJ1-4|-|TRBV30
TGTGCCTGGAGTAGGGACAGGGAAAAACTGTTTTTT
CAWSRDREKLFF
>-|TRBJ2-7|-|TRBV6-5
TGTGCCAGCAGTTACTCGGGCCGAACCTACGAGCAGTACTTC
CASSYSGRTYEQYF
>-|TRBJ2-5|-|TRBV5-1
TGCGCCAGCAGCTTTAACGGGGGAGAAGAGACCCAGTACTTC
CASSFNGGEETQYF
>TRBD1|TRBJ2-2|-|TRBV7-3
TGTGCCAGCAAGACAGGGGCTAACACCGGGGAGCTGTTTTTT
CASKTGANTGELFF
>TRBD1|TRBJ1-5|once|TRBV15
TGTGCCACCAGCAGCCAGAGGTGGGACAGCCGACTCTATCAGCCCCAGCATTTT
CATSSQRWDSRLYQPQHF
>-|TRBJ2-3|few|TRBV7-8
TGTGCCAGCACCCTTGGGGGGGCAGGGTCGTTTGATACGCAGTATTTT
CASTLGGAGSFDTQYF
>TRBD2|TRBJ2-3|-|TRBV7-6
TGTGCCAGCAGCCCCCAAGCGGGAGTGACATCTAGCACAGATACGCAGTATTTT
CASSPQAGVTSSTDTQYF
>TRBD1|TRBJ1-4|once|TRBV7-9
TGTGCCAGCAGCTTAGATGGCTCAGGGGGATCCACAACTAATGAAAAACTGTTTTTT
CASSLDGSGGSTTNEKLFF
>-|TRBJ1-4|-|TRBV5-6
TGTGCCAGCAGCTTGGCCATCACAACTAATGAAAAACTGTTTTTT
CASSLAITTNEKLFF
>-|TRBJ2-1|-|TRBV27
TGTGCCAGTAGTCCCAGAAGCTCCTACAATGAGCAGTTCTTC
CASSPRSSYNEQFF
>-|TRBJ2-1|-|TRBV11-3
TGTGCCAGCAGCTTAACAGGGCCCCAGTTCTTC
CASSLTGPQFF
>-|TRBJ1-1|-|TRBV27
TGTGCCAGCAGCCCTCGTAGGGGGGGGAACACTGAAGCTTTCTTT
CASSPRRGGNTEAFF
>-|TRBJ2-1|-|TRBV12-3/TRBV12-4
TGTGCCAGCAGTTTGGTAGATTACAATGAGCAGTTCTTC
CASSLVDYNEQFF
>-|TRBJ1-2|-|TRBV12-5
TGTGCTAGTGGTTCGCAGGGTTTCAAGGGGATTTTCTATGGCTACACCTTC
CASGSQGFKGIFYGYTF
>TRBD1|TRBJ1-4|-|TRBV29-1
TGCAGCGTGCGGACAGGAACTAATGAAAAACTGTTTTTT
CSVRTGTNEKLFF
>-|TRBJ2-2|-|TRBV9
TGTGCCAGCAGCCCCGAGCCTAAGGCTTGGGAGGAGGTCATCGGGGAGCTGTTTTTT
CASSPEPKAWEEVIGELFF
>-|TRBJ2-1|-|TRBV7-2
TGTGCCAGCAGCTCCCGGGCAGGGGAAAACAATGAGCAGTTCTTC
CASSSRAGENNEQFF
>-|TRBJ1-1|once|TRBV9
TGTGCCAGCAGCCAGGGTGGGGACTTCACTGAAGCTTTCTTT
CASSQGGDFTEAFF
>TRBD2|TRBJ2-1|-|TRBV4-1
TGCGCCACGCGCTTTGCGGGAGGATATGAGCAGTTCTTC
CATRFAGGYEQFF
>TRBD1|TRBJ1-5|-|TRBV19
TGTGCCAGTAGCACAGACAGGGGCAATCAGCCCCAGCATTTT
CASSTDRGNQPQHF
>TRBD2|TRBJ2-3|-|TRBV9
TGTGCCAGCAGCGCCCCGCTGGGACTAGCGGCCACAGATACGCAGTATTTT
CASSAPLGLAATDTQYF
>-|TRBJ1-2|-|TRBV15
TGTGCCACCAGCAGAGCCCGGGTATCTGGCTACACCTTC
CATSRARVSGYTF
>-|TRBJ2-1|once|TRBV10-3
TGTGCCATCACTGAAACTCCTTTCGACAATGAGCAGTTCTTC
CAITETPFDNEQFF
>-|TRBJ2-3|-|TRBV11-3
TGTGCCAGCAGCCTAACCACAGATACGCAGTATTTT
CASSLTTDTQYF